What follows are 22 T cell receptor beta chains derived from one specimen sequenced in a study of blood T cell repertoires in COVID-19. Clones were read by immunoSEQ multiplex PCR, and TCRdb kept only the in-frame ones, dropping some. The table shows about 220,000 clones, with over 65% occurring only once. Material for sequencing was PBMCs or T cells enriched from blood (not recorded which). The receptors derive from an older woman who had recovered from COVID-19.

For the CDR3, the DNA is TGTGCCAGCAGGTCTTCTCTGGGCTGGAGGGAGACCCAGTACTTC. Its protein is CASRSSLGWRETQYF. The V and J genes are TRBV6-5 and TRBJ2-5, with D perhaps matching TRBD2 (5 bases). CDR3 length: 15 amino acids. The V end was cut by 6 bases, the J end by 5 bases, with 19 bases between. Per the germline V gene, CDR1 is MNHEY and CDR2 is SVGAGI.

The chain couples TRBV7-9 to TRBJ1-4; 8 nucleotides match TRBD1. Germline V gene data show CDR1 as SEHNR and CDR2 as FQNEAQ (reference sequence). The CDR3 sequence is 18 residues long. Trimming removed 5 bases from V and 0 bases from J; junction bases left unmatched: 11. This CDR3 is CASSPGQARFATNEKLFF. CDR3 nucleotides: TGTGCCAGCAGCCCGGGACAGGCCCGATTTGCAACTAATGAAAAACTGTTTTTT.

This clone has just a few counts. The DNA of the CDR3 is TGCGCCAGCAGCTTGGCCGGACAGGGGGAAGGCTACACCTTC. This translates into CASSLAGQGEGYTF. The V and J genes are TRBV5-1 and TRBJ1-2; 10 bases are a match to TRBD1. Germline assignment: CDR1 SGHRS and CDR2 YFSETQ. V lost 0 bases to trimming and J lost 8 bases; unmatched junction nucleotides: 4. The CDR3 contains 14 residues.

The sample holds one count of this clone. The V call is TRBV5-5, the J call TRBJ2-2; D may be TRBD1 (5 bases). CDR3 size: 13 residues. V lost 1 base and J lost 6, with 7 bases in between. Germline V gene sequence: CDR1 SGHKS, CDR2 YYEKEE (reference sequence). The CDR3 region is CASSLRGSGELFF. The CDR3 DNA follows: TGTGCCAGCAGCTTGAGGGGCTCCGGGGAGCTGTTTTTT.

J is TRBJ2-7 and V is TRBV5-1, with a possible D match to TRBD1 (5 bases). The germline gives CDR1 SGHRS, CDR2 YFSETQ. The CDR3 spans 15 residues. The V end lost 0 bases, the J end lost 3 bases, and 13 bases lay between the germline ends. CDR3 protein: CASSLDYQGHYEQYF. CDR3 in DNA: TGCGCCAGCAGCTTGGATTACCAGGGCCACTACGAGCAGTACTTC.

This clone appeared a single time. The V and J genes are TRBV3-1 (or the pseudogene TRBV3-2) and TRBJ1-2, with TRBD1 matching 8 bases. The germline gives CDR1 LGHDT, CDR2 YNNKEL (reference sequence). The CDR3 sequence is 14 residues long. J lost 5 bases, V lost 2 bases, and 4 bases had no gene match. CDR3 region: CASSQMDRAYGYTF. The CDR3 DNA reads as TGTGCCAGCAGCCAAATGGACAGGGCTTATGGCTACACCTTC.

V is TRBV18 and J is TRBJ2-1; 8 bases fit TRBD1. Germline V gene data show CDR1 as KGHSH and CDR2 as LQKENI. V gave up 6 bases and J gave up 7 bases; unmatched junction bases: 14. CDR3 length: 16 residues. Here the CDR3 reads CASSVQGALASNEQFF. CDR3 nucleotides: TGTGCCAGCTCGGTTCAGGGGGCGTTAGCTTCAAATGAGCAGTTCTTC.

The rearrangement joins TRBV10-3 to TRBJ2-2; TRBD2 is a possible D gene (5 bases). Trimming stripped 0 bases from V and 0 bases from J, with 29 bases between. The CDR3 has 23 amino acids. Germline CDR1 is ENHRY and CDR2 is SYGVKD. The CDR3 region is CAISESIGFLAVKEEANTGELFF. The CDR3 nucleotides are TGTGCCATCAGTGAGTCGATAGGCTTTTTGGCAGTTAAGGAGGAAGCGAACACCGGGGAGCTGTTTTTT.

The chain uses TRBV21-1 and TRBJ1-3; the table's D call, TRBD1, has no DNA check behind it. TRBV21-1 is annotated as a pseudogene. The CDR3 sequence is 18 residues long. The chain's CDR3 is CASMDDRDPTRSGNTIYF. The CDR3 nucleotides read TGTGCCAGCATGGATGACAGAGACCCTACACGCTCTGGAAACACCATATATTTT.

The chain joins TRBV6-5 to TRBJ1-5; TRBD1 might be the D (6 bases). The CDR3 is made up of 13 amino acids. Trimming cost V 6 bases and J 6 bases, with 12 bases left between them. Looked up from germline, CDR1 is MNHEY and CDR2 is SVGAGI. The CDR3 DNA sequence: TGTGCCAGCAGACCAGGGGACGGTCAGCCCCAGCATTTT. Protein product: CASRPGDGQPQHF.

The chain uses TRBV7-2 and TRBJ2-7; 12 positions match TRBD2. In germline, CDR1 is SGHTA, CDR2 FQGNSA. There are 18 residues in the CDR3. Unmatched junction bases numbered 13, after V lost 0 bases and J lost 7 bases. CDR3 DNA: TGTGCCAGCAGCTTAGCGTTACTAGCGGGGGGACCCTCGGGGGAGCAGTACTTC. Protein: CASSLALLAGGPSGEQYF.

V gene TRBV4-1 combines with J gene TRBJ2-5; the D gene is possibly TRBD2 (6 bases). Per germline, CDR1 MGHRA and CDR2 YSYEKL. Trimming shortened V by 1 base and J by 3 bases, and 12 bases separated the two germline ends. The CDR3 runs 15 residues. CDR3 sequence (DNA): TGCGCCAGCAGCCAAGGTCCGGGGACTGAAGAGACCCAGTACTTC. Protein sequence: CASSQGPGTEETQYF.

In this sample, this clone turned up once. J is TRBJ1-6 and V is TRBV13; tentative D call: TRBD1 (6 bases). The V gene's germline CDR1 is PRHDT and CDR2 FYEKMQ (reference sequence). This CDR3 is built from 16 residues. Trimming stripped 2 bases from V and 8 bases from J, with 16 bases between. The CDR3 nucleotides are TGTGCCAGCAGCTTAATGATGGGCAGGGGTGATTCACCCCTCCACTTT. Translated: CASSLMMGRGDSPLHF.

The V and J genes are TRBV7-2 and TRBJ2-7; 7 bases match TRBD2. The CDR3 covers 14 residues. The junction had 14 bases not matched to a gene; V was cut back by 10 bases and J by 5 bases. CDR1 and CDR2 (germline): SGHTA, FQGNSA. CDR3 sequence (DNA): TGTGCCACCCTGCGAGAGGTTGCGGGGGACGAGCAGTACTTC. Protein sequence: CATLREVAGDEQYF.

The V and J genes are TRBV11-2 and TRBJ2-1; D is possibly TRBD1 (5 bases). From germline, CDR1 is SGHAT and CDR2 FQNNGV. CDR3 length: 14 amino acids. V was pared by 5 bases and J by 5 bases, with 13 bases between. The CDR3 nucleotides are TGTGCCAGCAGCCCGAGGACATCCCACAATGAGCAGTTCTTC. Protein product: CASSPRTSHNEQFF.

CDR3 DNA: TGTGCCAGCAGTGGGGGGAGGGGTTCGGGACAGGGTTCCTACGAGCAGTACTTC. This sequence encodes CASSGGRGSGQGSYEQYF. This chain links TRBV2 with TRBJ2-7, with 9 bases aligning to TRBD1. V was clipped by 4 bases and J by 1 base; unmatched bases: 14. CDR1 SNHLY and CDR2 FYNNEI come from the germline V gene. The CDR3 consists of 18 residues.

The chain joins TRBV6-5 to TRBJ1-1; D is unresolved. In germline, CDR1 is MNHEY, CDR2 SVGAGI. The V end lost 6 bases, the J end lost 0 bases, and 14 bases lay between the germline ends. The CDR3 is 15 residues long. CDR3 residues: CASREGSPLNTEAFF. The CDR3 region has the DNA TGTGCCAGCAGGGAGGGCAGCCCATTGAACACTGAAGCTTTCTTT.

The chain joins TRBV10-3 to TRBJ2-1; TRBD2 agrees at 8 bases. CDR1 is ENHRY, CDR2 SYGVKD, per germline. V was clipped by 2 bases and J by 6 bases; unmatched bases: 6. The CDR3 sequence is 15 residues long. CDR3 sequence: CAISEGGRNINEQFF. The CDR3 DNA reads TGTGCCATCAGTGAGGGCGGGAGGAATATCAATGAGCAGTTCTTC.

Points on this clone: Because the CDR3 is missing its conserved closing phenylalanine or tryptophan, this is likely a read error. The limits of the CDR3 on the DNA are not certain, so only TCRdb's listed CDR3 is given. V gene TRBV12-3 or TRBV12-4 combines with J gene TRBJ1-2; the D call of TRBD1 is as the table states it, not checked on the DNA. Ends included, the CDR3 has 10 residues. Here the CDR3 reads CAGGCARDSV.

This CDR3 is CASKGGDGVSYNSPLHF. The CDR3 region has the DNA TGCGCCAGCAAGGGGGGGGACGGTGTGTCCTATAATTCACCCCTCCACTTT. This chain links TRBV10-2 with TRBJ1-6; D might be TRBD1 (6 bases). V dropped 7 bases and J dropped 1 base, with 17 bases sitting between them. The CDR3 is 17 amino acids. In germline, CDR1 is WSHSY, CDR2 SAAADI.

The V and J genes are TRBV20-1 and TRBJ2-3, with 8 bases that match TRBD2. Per the germline V gene, CDR1 is DFQATT and CDR2 is SNEGSKA (reference sequence). With 3 bases clipped from V and 0 bases from J, the junction kept 11 bases outside the gene matches. The CDR3 is 17 residues long. CDR3 DNA sequence: TGCAGTGCTAGTTACAGCGGGGGAGTCACTAGCACAGATACGCAGTATTTT. Amino acids: CSASYSGGVTSTDTQYF.

The chain links TRBV6-5 to TRBJ1-2; 9 nucleotides match TRBD1. Looked up from germline, CDR1 is MNHEY and CDR2 is SVGAGI. V lost 0 bases to trimming and J lost 6 bases; unmatched junction nucleotides: 5. This CDR3 is 15 amino acids long. The CDR3 DNA follows: TGTGCCAGCAGTTACTCGACCGACAGGGGGGATGGCTACACCTTC. It codes for CASSYSTDRGDGYTF.